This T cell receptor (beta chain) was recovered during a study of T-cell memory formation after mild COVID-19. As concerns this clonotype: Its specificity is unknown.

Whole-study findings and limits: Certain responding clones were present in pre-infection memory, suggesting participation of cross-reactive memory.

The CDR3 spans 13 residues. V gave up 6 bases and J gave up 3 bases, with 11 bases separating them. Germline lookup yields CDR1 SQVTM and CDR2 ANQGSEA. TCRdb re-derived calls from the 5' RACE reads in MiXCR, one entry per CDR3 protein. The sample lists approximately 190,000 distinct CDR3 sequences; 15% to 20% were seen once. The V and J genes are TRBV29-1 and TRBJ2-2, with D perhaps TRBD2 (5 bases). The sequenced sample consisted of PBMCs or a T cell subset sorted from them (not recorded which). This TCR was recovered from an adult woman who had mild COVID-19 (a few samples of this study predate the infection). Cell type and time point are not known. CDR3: CSVGGSDTGELFF. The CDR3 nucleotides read TGCAGCGTCGGAGGATCCGACACCGGGGAGCTGTTTTTT.